Listed here are 8 T cell receptor beta chains from one sample, sequenced in a study of blood T cells in healthy people across ages. A second about 7 to 12 cycle PCR used barcoded and J-beta primers. TCRdb redid the calling of the 5' RACE reads with MiXCR, one entry per CDR3 protein. The profile covers around 900,000 distinct CDR3 sequences, with under 30% appearing a single time and 17% taken by the ten largest. Input material: blood. The origin of the receptors is a woman older than 75 in good health.

A note on this clonotype: This could be a read error, since a much larger clone is one nucleotide away. The chain employs TRBV29-1 and TRBJ2-7; 10 bases agree with TRBD2. V was pared by 1 base and J by 7 bases, with 13 bases of the junction left unmatched. The CDR3 consists of 16 residues. CDR1 and CDR2 (germline): SQVTM, ANQGSEA. CDR3 sequence: CSVEGKRGGRYNEQYF. CDR3 bases: TGCAGCGTTGAAGGAAAGCGGGGGGGCCGGTACAATGAGCAGTACTTC.

This clonotype appeared a few times. The chain recombines TRBV6-5 with TRBJ1-5, with D perhaps matching TRBD1 (5 bases). The CDR3 has 15 residues. The V gene's germline CDR1 is MNHEY and CDR2 SVGAGI. V was trimmed by 5 bases and J by 6 bases, leaving 17 bases between them. The CDR3 DNA reads as TGTGCCAGCAGTACGGGGACGGGTCTACGTCAGCCCCAGCATTTT. This codes for CASSTGTGLRQPQHF.

This clonotype was seen many times. V is TRBV3-1 and J is TRBJ2-5, with D tentatively TRBD1 or TRBD2 (5 bases each). CDR3 size: 11 residues. V was trimmed by 2 bases and J by 13 bases, leaving 11 bases between them. Germline lookup yields CDR1 LGHDT and CDR2 YNNKEL (reference sequence). CDR3 bases: TGTGCCAGCAGCCAACGGGACCGCCCGTACTTC. Residues: CASSQRDRPYF.

This clonotype was seen a handful of times. It may be a read error: a sequence one base away is much more abundant. The V call is TRBV9, the J call TRBJ1-2; weak D call: TRBD1 (5 bases). The CDR3 totals 17 residues. Germline V gene data show CDR1 as SGDLS and CDR2 as YYNGEE. Trimming removed 0 bases from V and 5 bases from J, with 20 bases in between. DNA of the CDR3: TGTGCCAGCAGCGTAGGTTTGGAGCAGGGCTATGGATATGGCTACACCTTC. Encoded protein: CASSVGLEQGYGYGYTF.

This clonotype was observed a handful of times. A much larger clone differs from this one at a single base, so this may be a read error. V usage is TRBV20-1 and J usage is TRBJ1-2; TRBD1 might be the D (5 bases). Germline values: CDR1 DFQATT, CDR2 SNEGSKA (reference sequence). The ends were cut back, 3 bases at V and 7 bases at J, with 12 bases in the middle. The CDR3 is 12 amino acids. CDR3 coding DNA: TGCAGTGCTAGCAGCCAGGGTGGTGGCTACACCTTC. It encodes CSASSQGGGYTF.

J is TRBJ2-1 and V is TRBV9, with D maybe TRBD2 (6 bases). Trimming took off 4 bases at V and 6 bases at J, with 14 bases between the two ends. This CDR3 region has 14 residues. Germline values: CDR1 SGDLS, CDR2 YYNGEE. The CDR3 spells CASSLSGNSNEQFF. The CDR3 nucleotides are TGTGCCAGCAGCCTTAGCGGCAACAGCAATGAGCAGTTCTTC.

This clonotype was observed many times. The V and J genes are TRBV3-1 and TRBJ2-7; TRBD1 agrees at 7 bases. CDR1 is LGHDT, CDR2 YNNKEL, per germline (reference sequence). Germline trimming cut 5 bases from V and 5 bases from J; bases unmatched to any gene: 6. The CDR3 has 13 amino acids. CDR3 DNA: TGTGCCAGCAGCGCGACAGGGCGGAACGAGCAGTACTTC. It specifies CASSATGRNEQYF.

The gene calls are TRBV5-1 and TRBJ1-2; D perhaps matches TRBD1 (5 bases). Germline V CDR1 and CDR2: SGHRS, YFSETQ. Trimming cost V 7 bases and J 4 bases, with 17 bases left between them. This CDR3 has 14 residues. CDR3 bases: TGCGCCAGCCGAAAAGGGCAGGGCTCCTATGGCTACACCTTC. Encoded protein: CASRKGQGSYGYTF. Using reference TRBV5-1 and TRBJ1-2 for the parts outside the CDR3, the full variable domain is KAGVTQTPRYLIKTRGQQVTLSCSPISGHRSVSWYQQTPGQGLQFLFEYFSETQRNKGNFPGRFSGRQFSNSRSEMNVSTLELGDSALYLCASRKGQGSYGYTFGSGTRLTVV.